The TCR beta chain described here comes from a study of T cell repertoires in cytomegalovirus infection. Overall study: Carrying CMV and the relevant HLA type showed in public TCR beta signatures.

Study-wide points: CMV-specific HLA-C-restricted TCR beta clonotypes dominated the ex vivo response. Frequencies of public TCR beta families were cumulated, and this identified carriers of CMV plus the relevant HLA.

TCRdb analysed the reads with MiXCR anew, one entry per CDR3 protein. Among 310,000 or so distinct CDR3 sequences listed, approximately 8.9% were seen once. V shed 3 bases and J shed 5 bases, with 14 bases lying between them. This CDR3 comprises 15 residues. CDR1 is SEHNR, CDR2 FQNEAQ, per germline (reference sequence). This clonotype was recorded many times. What it binds is unknown. Sequenced input: PBMCs. The rearrangement joins TRBV7-9 to TRBJ2-4; D not resolved. This clonotype was sampled from a human donor in good health (CMV status not recorded). Some clones in this sample may be carry-over from other donors' samples. CDR3 nucleotide sequence: TGTGCCAGCAGCTTGTTTCTGGGCAGGCAAAACATTCAGTACTTC. Translated: CASSLFLGRQNIQYF. Combining the CDR3 with reference TRBV7-9 and TRBJ2-4 gives the whole variable domain DTGVSQNPRHKITKRGQNVTFRCDPISEHNRLYWYRQTLGQGPEFLTYFQNEAQLEKSRLLSDRFSAERPKGSFSTLEIQRTEQGDSAMYLCASSLFLGRQNIQYFGAGTRLSVL.